The rows below give T cell receptor beta chains drawn from one sample of a study of T cell responses to AZD1222 COVID-19 vaccine. Using immunoSEQ multiplex PCR, the repertoire was profiled, and TCRdb retains in-frame clones only, with some absent. Of 130,000 or so clones in the sample, 70% to 90% are singletons; the top ten hold approximately 2.9%. The input for sequencing was peripheral blood, taken 28 days after the second AZD1222 dose. The source is an adult who received the AZD1222 COVID-19 vaccine. The CDR3 runs from the conserved cysteine through the conserved F or W. D genes are given only for firm matches. Expanded clones get a size class; other rows say once, few or many, or leave the size out.

D: -
V: TRBV10-2
size: -
J: TRBJ2-6
CDR3: CASSERRSGANVLTF
DNA: TGCGCCAGCAGTGAGAGGAGGTCGGGGGCCAACGTCCTGACTTTC

D: -
V: TRBV7-3
size: once
J: TRBJ2-1
CDR3: CASSRRGGNSYNEQFF
DNA: TGTGCCAGCAGCCGCCGAGGGGGGAACTCCTACAATGAGCAGTTCTTC

D: -
V: TRBV11-3
size: -
J: TRBJ2-2
CDR3: CASSFNILGQDTGELFF
DNA: TGTGCCAGCAGCTTCAATATTTTAGGGCAGGACACCGGGGAGCTGTTTTTT

D: -
V: TRBV30
size: -
J: TRBJ1-6
CDR3: CAWTTLRYNSPLHF
DNA: TGTGCCTGGACGACCCTCCGCTATAATTCACCCCTCCACTTT

D: TRBD1
V: TRBV9
size: -
J: TRBJ2-1
CDR3: CASSVATTGVRNEQFF
DNA: TGTGCCAGCAGCGTAGCTACGACAGGGGTTCGCAATGAGCAGTTCTTC

D: -
V: TRBV20-1
size: -
J: TRBJ2-5
CDR3: CSASAPETQYF
DNA: TGCAGTGCTTCCGCCCCGGAGACCCAGTACTTC

D: -
V: TRBV7-2
size: once
J: TRBJ2-1
CDR3: CASSLVLNPSYNEQFF
DNA: TGTGCCAGCAGCTTAGTCCTCAATCCCTCCTACAATGAGCAGTTCTTC

D: TRBD1
V: TRBV5-1
size: -
J: TRBJ2-2
CDR3: CASSGDRGSFTNTGELFF
DNA: TGCGCCAGCAGTGGTGACAGGGGTTCTTTTACGAACACCGGGGAGCTGTTTTTT

D: -
V: TRBV30
size: -
J: TRBJ1-1
CDR3: CAWSARGGNTEAFF
DNA: TGTGCCTGGAGTGCCCGGGGGGGGAACACTGAAGCTTTCTTT

D: -
V: TRBV5-6
size: -
J: TRBJ2-7
CDR3: CASSFEGPYEQYF
DNA: TGTGCCAGCAGCTTTGAGGGGCCCTACGAGCAGTACTTC

D: TRBD2
V: TRBV7-9
size: -
J: TRBJ2-3
CDR3: CASNSLPHAGGGTDTQYF
DNA: TGTGCCAGCAACTCTTTGCCTCACGCGGGGGGAGGCACAGATACGCAGTATTTT

D: TRBD1
V: TRBV2
size: -
J: TRBJ2-2
CDR3: CASTGRDRVDTGELFF
DNA: TGTGCCAGCACCGGCCGGGACAGGGTAGACACCGGGGAGCTGTTTTTT

D: -
V: TRBV7-9
size: once
J: TRBJ1-5
CDR3: CASSGTGPQHF
DNA: TGTGCCAGCAGCGGCACGGGGCCCCAGCATTTT

D: -
V: TRBV5-1
size: -
J: TRBJ1-2
CDR3: CASSLEGIRGYTF
DNA: TGCGCCAGCAGCTTGGAAGGGATCCGCGGCTACACCTTC

D: TRBD2
V: TRBV7-2
size: -
J: TRBJ2-1
CDR3: CASSLILAGGKGWGEQFF
DNA: TGTGCCAGCAGCTTAATACTAGCGGGGGGTAAGGGTTGGGGTGAGCAGTTCTTC

D: -
V: TRBV30
size: once
J: TRBJ1-1
CDR3: CAWSVDTLRSAFF
DNA: TGTGCCTGGAGTGTAGATACCTTAAGGTCGGCTTTCTTT

D: TRBD1
V: TRBV28
size: -
J: TRBJ1-5
CDR3: CAAGGYQPQHF
DNA: TGTGCCGCAGGGGGATATCAGCCCCAGCATTTT

D: -
V: TRBV30
size: -
J: TRBJ1-5
CDR3: CAWSSGPNQPQHF
DNA: TGTGCCTGGAGTTCCGGGCCCAATCAGCCCCAGCATTTT

D: -
V: TRBV7-3
size: -
J: TRBJ2-2
CDR3: CASSHGGPTGELFF
DNA: TGTGCCAGCAGCCACGGAGGCCCCACCGGGGAGCTGTTTTTT

D: -
V: TRBV2
size: once
J: TRBJ2-3
CDR3: CASSEPGSTDTQYF
DNA: TGTGCCAGCAGTGAACCCGGGAGTACAGATACGCAGTATTTT